This TCR beta chain was sequenced for a study of technical replicates of blood from a handful of donors. Sequenced by immunoSEQ multiplex PCR; TCRdb stores in-frame clones only, minus some. This repertoire shows about 14,000 clones, approximately 88% found once; its top ten account for over 9.5%. The sequence came from a human donor in good health. Sequenced material: PBMCs.

Here the CDR3 DNA reads TGCAGCGTTGAACAGGGATTGACTAACTATGGCTACACCTTC. Translation gives CSVEQGLTNYGYTF. The chain joins TRBV29-1 to TRBJ1-2; D is possibly TRBD1 (5 bases). The V gene lost 2 bases and the J gene lost 0 bases, with 10 bases spanning the gap. The CDR3 sequence is 14 residues long. The V gene's germline CDR1 is SQVTM and CDR2 ANQGSEA.